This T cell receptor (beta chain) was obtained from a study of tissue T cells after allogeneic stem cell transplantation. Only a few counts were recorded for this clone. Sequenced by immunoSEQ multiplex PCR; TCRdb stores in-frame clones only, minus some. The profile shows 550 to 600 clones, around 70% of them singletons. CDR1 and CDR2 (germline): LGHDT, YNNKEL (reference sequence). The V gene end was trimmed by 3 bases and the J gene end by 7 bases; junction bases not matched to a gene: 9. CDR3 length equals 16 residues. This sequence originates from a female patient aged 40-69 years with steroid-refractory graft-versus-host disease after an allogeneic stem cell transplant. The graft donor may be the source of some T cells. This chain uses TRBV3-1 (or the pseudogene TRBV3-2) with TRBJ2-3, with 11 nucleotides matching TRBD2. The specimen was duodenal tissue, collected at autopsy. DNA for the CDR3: TGTGCCAGCAGCCATTTTACTAGCGGGAGAGGTTATACGCAGTATTTT. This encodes CASSHFTSGRGYTQYF.